This T cell receptor (beta chain) was recorded in a study of cytomegalovirus exposure and HLA in healthy donors (dated 2017 in TCRdb). For the study in its entirety: A later analysis indicated that the 95 to 150 validation repertoires were generated on the platform also employed for the 720 or so repertoires of the first cohort. The study aimed to test whether signatures of past pathogen exposure could be identified by cataloging public T cell receptors. In addition to the first cohort of 666 subjects, a separate validation cohort of 120 different subjects was used. To predict cytomegalovirus infection status, the study brought together high-throughput TCR immunosequencing, statistical association of individual TCRs with disease status, and machine learning.

Summary of the overall study and its limitations: Most TCR sequences were observed very rarely across donors, whereas some public TCRs were present in many individuals. In the study, some 160 TCR beta chains were listed as associated with cytomegalovirus. Of the cluster scores, around 95% were above 0 in a later analysis, which found that TCRs clustered in the first cohort also tended to co-occur in the 120 validation repertoires. It was suggested by the authors that the approach could potentially be generalized to other disease states and immunological phenotypes. All 110 or so repertoires were used to score co-occurrence in the validation cohort in a later analysis, because that analysis had no HLA typing for the cohort. In both the original and validation cohorts, the classifier was reported to diagnose cytomegalovirus status with high specificity and sensitivity. A few of the identified cytomegalovirus-associated TCR beta chains were confirmed in vitro to be specific for cytomegalovirus antigens.

The library was generated by the immunoSEQ multiplex PCR assay. Per the authors' processing: To diagnose cytomegalovirus status from the catalog of TCR beta chain sequences, a statistical classification framework was built. TCRdb stores this immuneACCESS table with in-frame sequences only. Part of the clones is absent; in the studies checked, under half of the shortfall reflects unresolved V genes, and no reason is known for the rest. That table furnishes V, J and clone size, whereas the DNA furnished D and trimming. Across this sample there are 60,000 to 85,000 clones, with just over 95% seen only once. 4.5% of the sample is taken by the ten largest. Concerning this clone itself: No antigen is known for it. Base qualities were left out, and no much larger clone turns up one base away.

The donors were included in the validation cohort of around 120 subjects, a group kept apart from the roughly 700-subject first cohort. This clonotype was obtained from a woman younger than 35 in good health and CMV-seropositive. Sequences were obtained from PBMCs.

CDR3 region: CASSLGQTRNEQFF. The DNA sequence is as follows: TGCGCCAGCAGCCTGGGACAGACCCGGAATGAGCAGTTCTTC. The chain joins TRBV4-1 to TRBJ2-1, with TRBD1 identical over 7 junction bases. According to the germline V gene, CDR1 reads MGHRA and CDR2 reads YSYEKL. V trim: 4 bases; J trim: 7 bases; unmatched bases: 7. There are 14 amino acids in the CDR3, from cysteine to phenylalanine inclusive. Only the CDR3 portion is preserved as DNA: 42 bases, with reading frame beginning at the first base.